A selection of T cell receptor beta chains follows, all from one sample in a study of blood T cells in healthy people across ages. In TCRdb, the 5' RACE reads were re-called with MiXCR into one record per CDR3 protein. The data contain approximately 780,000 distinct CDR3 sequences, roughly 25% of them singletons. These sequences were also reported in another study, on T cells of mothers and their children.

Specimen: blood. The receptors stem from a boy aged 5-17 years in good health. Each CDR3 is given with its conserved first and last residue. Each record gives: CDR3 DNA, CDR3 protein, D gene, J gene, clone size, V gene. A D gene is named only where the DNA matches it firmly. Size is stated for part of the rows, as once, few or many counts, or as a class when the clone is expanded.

CDR3 DNA: TGTGCCAGCAGCCTAACGGTTGAGACCCAGTACTTC
CDR3 protein: CASSLTVETQYF
D gene: NA
J gene: TRBJ2-5
clone size: many
V gene: TRBV28

CDR3 DNA: TGCGCCAGCAGCCGAACAGGGGAATTAGGGTATGGCTACACCTTC
CDR3 protein: CASSRTGELGYGYTF
D gene: TRBD1
J gene: TRBJ1-2
clone size: NA
V gene: TRBV5-1

CDR3 DNA: TGTGCCAGCAGGCCCCTCGGGATTGGGGAGCAGTACTTC
CDR3 protein: CASRPLGIGEQYF
D gene: NA
J gene: TRBJ2-7
clone size: NA
V gene: TRBV12-3/TRBV12-4

CDR3 DNA: TGTGCCAGCAGCCTAGGATACCTAAGCTCCTACGAGCAGTACTTC
CDR3 protein: CASSLGYLSSYEQYF
D gene: NA
J gene: TRBJ2-7
clone size: NA
V gene: TRBV4-2

CDR3 DNA: TGCGCCAGCAGCAGTACCGGGACAATAAATGAAAAACTGTTTTTT
CDR3 protein: CASSSTGTINEKLFF
D gene: NA
J gene: TRBJ1-4
clone size: NA
V gene: TRBV11-2

CDR3 DNA: TGCAGCGCCCGACAGGGTAAAAAGGAAAAACTGTTTTTT
CDR3 protein: CSARQGKKEKLFF
D gene: TRBD1
J gene: TRBJ1-4
clone size: few
V gene: TRBV29-1

CDR3 DNA: TGTGCCACCAGCCCCCACCTCCCAGGGGGCGAGGATGAGACCCAGTACTTC
CDR3 protein: CATSPHLPGGEDETQYF
D gene: TRBD1
J gene: TRBJ2-5
clone size: few
V gene: TRBV15

CDR3 DNA: TGTGCCAGCAGCTTAATACTAGCGGGGGGGTACCAAGAGACCCAGTACTTC
CDR3 protein: CASSLILAGGYQETQYF
D gene: TRBD2
J gene: TRBJ2-5
clone size: NA
V gene: TRBV7-6

CDR3 DNA: TGTGCCTGGAGGATCGACGGGGGGGATGCCGGGGAGCTGTTTTTT
CDR3 protein: CAWRIDGGDAGELFF
D gene: TRBD2
J gene: TRBJ2-2
clone size: NA
V gene: TRBV30

CDR3 DNA: TGTGCCAGCAGCCCCCGGGCCTATGAGCAGTTCTTC
CDR3 protein: CASSPRAYEQFF
D gene: NA
J gene: TRBJ2-1
clone size: NA
V gene: TRBV9

CDR3 DNA: TGCAGTGCGGCCGGGGCTAACTATGGCTACACCTTC
CDR3 protein: CSAAGANYGYTF
D gene: NA
J gene: TRBJ1-2
clone size: NA
V gene: TRBV20-1

CDR3 DNA: TGCAGTGCTAGAGTTGGTAGGAACGCAGATACGCAGTATTTT
CDR3 protein: CSARVGRNADTQYF
D gene: NA
J gene: TRBJ2-3
clone size: NA
V gene: TRBV20-1

CDR3 DNA: TGCGCCAGCAGCACGCAACAGGGGGACTACGAGCAGTACTTC
CDR3 protein: CASSTQQGDYEQYF
D gene: TRBD1
J gene: TRBJ2-7
clone size: few
V gene: TRBV4-1

CDR3 DNA: TGCGCCAGCAGCTTGGAATCTATCACCGCCGGGGAGCTGTTTTTT
CDR3 protein: CASSLESITAGELFF
D gene: NA
J gene: TRBJ2-2
clone size: few
V gene: TRBV5-1

CDR3 DNA: TGTGCCAGCAGCCCCGGGGACCCCTCGGGGTTCTTC
CDR3 protein: CASSPGDPSGFF
D gene: NA
J gene: TRBJ2-1
clone size: NA
V gene: TRBV7-9

CDR3 DNA: TGTGCCAGCAGTTCGGGACTAGCGGGGCCAGAGACCCAGTACTTC
CDR3 protein: CASSSGLAGPETQYF
D gene: TRBD2
J gene: TRBJ2-5
clone size: few
V gene: TRBV12-3/TRBV12-4

CDR3 DNA: TGCAGTGCTAGAGAAACAGGAGTAACCGGGGAGCTGTTTTTT
CDR3 protein: CSARETGVTGELFF
D gene: NA
J gene: TRBJ2-2
clone size: once
V gene: TRBV20-1

CDR3 DNA: TGTGCCTGGAGAGGGTTCGGTAATTCACCCCTCCACTTT
CDR3 protein: CAWRGFGNSPLHF
D gene: NA
J gene: TRBJ1-6
clone size: NA
V gene: TRBV30

CDR3 DNA: TGTGCCAGCAGCTTTAGCGGGGGGGTCCAAGAGACCCAGTACTTC
CDR3 protein: CASSFSGGVQETQYF
D gene: TRBD2
J gene: TRBJ2-5
clone size: NA
V gene: TRBV7-3

CDR3 DNA: TGTGCCAGCAGCTCCCCAGCTAGAGAGCAGTTCTTC
CDR3 protein: CASSSPAREQFF
D gene: NA
J gene: TRBJ2-1
clone size: few
V gene: TRBV5-6

CDR3 DNA: TGCGCCAGCAGTCGGACCAGGGGCCTCCAAGAGACCCAGTACTTC
CDR3 protein: CASSRTRGLQETQYF
D gene: NA
J gene: TRBJ2-5
clone size: NA
V gene: TRBV10-1

CDR3 DNA: TGTGCCAGCAGACCCTGGCCTAAAGACCGGGCCTACGAGCAGTACTTC
CDR3 protein: CASRPWPKDRAYEQYF
D gene: NA
J gene: TRBJ2-7
clone size: few
V gene: TRBV5-5

CDR3 DNA: TGTGCCACCAGTGACTCCTGGGCAGTCAATGAGCAGTTCTTC
CDR3 protein: CATSDSWAVNEQFF
D gene: NA
J gene: TRBJ2-1
clone size: NA
V gene: TRBV24-1

CDR3 DNA: TGTGCCAGCAGCCAAGCCGGGACAGGGCTCCACGAGCAGTACTTC
CDR3 protein: CASSQAGTGLHEQYF
D gene: TRBD1
J gene: TRBJ2-7
clone size: few
V gene: TRBV3-1

CDR3 DNA: TGTGCCAGCAGCTCGCAGGGGCCGGGGCATCCTGAAGCTTTCTTT
CDR3 protein: CASSSQGPGHPEAFF
D gene: NA
J gene: TRBJ1-1
clone size: NA
V gene: TRBV7-9

CDR3 DNA: TGTGCCACCAGCAGTGACCTATTGGGGGGCAGGGGCTACACCTTC
CDR3 protein: CATSSDLLGGRGYTF
D gene: NA
J gene: TRBJ1-2
clone size: few
V gene: TRBV15

CDR3 DNA: TGTGCCTGGAGTGTATCCAAAAACATTCAGTACTTC
CDR3 protein: CAWSVSKNIQYF
D gene: NA
J gene: TRBJ2-4
clone size: once
V gene: TRBV30